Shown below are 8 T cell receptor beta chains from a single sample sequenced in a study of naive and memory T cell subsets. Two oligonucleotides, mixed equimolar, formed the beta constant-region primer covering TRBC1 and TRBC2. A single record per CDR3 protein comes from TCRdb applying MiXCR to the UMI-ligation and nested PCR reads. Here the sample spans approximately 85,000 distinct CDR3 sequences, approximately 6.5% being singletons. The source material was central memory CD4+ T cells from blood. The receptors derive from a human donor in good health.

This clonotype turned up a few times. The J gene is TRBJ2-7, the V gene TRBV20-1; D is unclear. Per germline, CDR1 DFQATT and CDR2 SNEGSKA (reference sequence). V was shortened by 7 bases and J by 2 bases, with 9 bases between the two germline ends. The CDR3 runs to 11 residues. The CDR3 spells CSGAATYEQYF. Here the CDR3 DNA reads TGCAGTGGGGCGGCTACCTACGAGCAGTACTTC.

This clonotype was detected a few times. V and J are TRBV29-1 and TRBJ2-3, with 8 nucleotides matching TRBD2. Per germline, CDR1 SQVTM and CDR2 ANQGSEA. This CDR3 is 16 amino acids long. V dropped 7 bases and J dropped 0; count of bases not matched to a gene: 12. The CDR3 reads CSANRLAGASTDTQYF. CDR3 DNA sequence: TGCAGCGCCAACCGCCTAGCGGGCGCTAGCACAGATACGCAGTATTTT.

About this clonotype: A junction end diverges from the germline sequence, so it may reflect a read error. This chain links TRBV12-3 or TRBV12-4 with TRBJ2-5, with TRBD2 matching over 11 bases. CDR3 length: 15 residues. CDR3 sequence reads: CASRRNAGLAGPRDF. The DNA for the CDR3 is TGTGCCAGCAGACGAAACGCAGGACTAGCGGGTCCCCGGGACTTC.

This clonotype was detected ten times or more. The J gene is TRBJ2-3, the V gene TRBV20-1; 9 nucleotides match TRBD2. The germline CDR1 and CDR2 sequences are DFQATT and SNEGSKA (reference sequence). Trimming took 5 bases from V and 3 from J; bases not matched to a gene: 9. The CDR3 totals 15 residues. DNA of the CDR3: TGCAGTGCTCCCGATAGCGGGAGAGGAACAGATACGCAGTATTTT. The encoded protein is CSAPDSGRGTDTQYF.

CDR3 sequence: CAWSSRGEQYF. The CDR3 DNA is TGTGCCTGGAGTTCCCGGGGCGAGCAGTACTTC. The chain is built from TRBV30 and TRBJ2-7, with D maybe TRBD2 (5 bases). The V end was cut by 2 bases, the J end by 6 bases, with 8 bases between. Germline CDR1 is GTSNPN and CDR2 is SVGIG (reference sequence). The length of the CDR3 is 11 residues.

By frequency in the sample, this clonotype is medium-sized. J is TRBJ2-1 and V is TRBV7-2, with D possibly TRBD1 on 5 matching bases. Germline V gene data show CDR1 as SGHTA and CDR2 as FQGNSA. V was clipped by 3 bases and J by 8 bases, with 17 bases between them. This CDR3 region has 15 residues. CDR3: CASSFRSGKSDEQFF. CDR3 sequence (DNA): TGTGCCAGCAGCTTTCGATCAGGGAAGAGCGATGAGCAGTTCTTC.

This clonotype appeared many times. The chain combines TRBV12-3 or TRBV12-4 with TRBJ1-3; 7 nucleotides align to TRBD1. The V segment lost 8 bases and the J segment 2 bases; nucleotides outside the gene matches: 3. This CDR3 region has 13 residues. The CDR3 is CASYRGTGNTIYF. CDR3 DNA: TGTGCCAGCTACAGGGGAACTGGAAACACCATATATTTT.

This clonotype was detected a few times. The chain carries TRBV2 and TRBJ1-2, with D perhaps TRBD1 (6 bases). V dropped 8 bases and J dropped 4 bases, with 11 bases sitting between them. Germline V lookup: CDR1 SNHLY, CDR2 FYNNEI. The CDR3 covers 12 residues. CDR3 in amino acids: CASEQGTYGYTF. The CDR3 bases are TGTGCCAGCGAACAGGGTACCTATGGCTACACCTTC.